This TCR beta chain is from a study of cytomegalovirus exposure and HLA in healthy donors. Regarding the study as a whole: Some V segments, TRBV6-2 and TRBV6-3 among them, were indistinguishable and were therefore excluded. Follow-up analysis later connected one missense variant in DCLRE1C with trimming of TCR beta V- and J-genes. It has been reported that TCR beta sequences accurately predicted the HLA-A and HLA-B alleles of most subjects. Most TCR sequences were uncommon, yet certain public TCRs appeared in many donors.

As to this clone: Its antigen is still unknown.

Amplification used 60 Vbeta primers and 13 Jbeta primers. Repertoires were generated with immunoSEQ multiplex PCR, while TCRdb's copy carries only in-frame clones and drops some. The sample has more than 80,000 clones; around 80% are singletons. Trimming removed 2 bases from V and 4 bases from J, with 20 bases in between. The CDR3 is 17 residues long. Germline lookup yields CDR1 MNHNS and CDR2 SASEGT. The sequence was collected from a woman aged 50 to 65 in good health and CMV-seropositive. V is TRBV6-1 and J is TRBJ1-2, with a weak D call TRBD1 (6 bases). Specimen: PBMCs. Here the CDR3 DNA reads TGTGCCAGCAGTGAAAATTCTGGGGGGGCCAACCTCTATGGCTACACCTTC. Translation: CASSENSGGANLYGYTF.